This T cell receptor (beta chain) appears in the sequencing data of a study of early T cells in non-severe SARS-CoV-2 infection. The V gene's germline CDR1 is SEHNR and CDR2 FQNEAQ (reference sequence). V lost 5 bases and J lost 5, with 9 bases in between. This CDR3 spans 12 amino acids. This clonotype was observed many times. Molecules of cDNA were individually given unique molecular identifiers that were attached to them. Each CDR3 protein gets one entry after TCRdb re-called the 5' RACE reads with MiXCR. Of under 70,000 distinct CDR3 sequences in the sample, more than 9.5% are singletons; the top ten hold roughly 9.1%.

Sequences were obtained from whole blood. The sequence was collected from an adult who was a healthcare worker with PCR-confirmed SARS-CoV-2 infection or an uninfected control (not recorded which). This rearrangement joins TRBV7-9 to TRBJ1-1; D uncertain. DNA for the CDR3: TGTGCCAGCAGCGAGGGTAGGACTGAAGCTTTCTTT. Translating it yields CASSEGRTEAFF. Variable domain in full (rest from reference TRBV7-9 and TRBJ1-1): DTGVSQNPRHKITKRGQNVTFRCDPISEHNRLYWYRQTLGQGPEFLTYFQNEAQLEKSRLLSDRFSAERPKGSFSTLEIQRTEQGDSAMYLCASSEGRTEAFFGQGTRLTVV.